What follows is one T cell receptor beta chain and its context. This entry comes from a study of blood T cell repertoires in COVID-19. Overall study context: Acute-phase and convalescent COVID-19 samples originated in the United States, Italy and Spain. T cells, B-cell-depleted T cells, or PBMCs supplied cDNA or gDNA.

Original analysis: Estimation of nucleated cell counts was performed using reference gene primer amplification. The table came from immunoSEQ multiplex PCR; TCRdb's copy has only in-frame clones and leaves some out. V and J calls and clone size are given by that table; D and trimming were obtained from the DNA. The table records tens of thousands of clones, approximately 86% of them present only once. Germline V gene data show CDR1 as SGHRS and CDR2 as YFSETQ. The CDR3 runs 14 residues. V lost 3 bases and J lost 6, with 15 bases in between. This TCR derives from a man between 65 and 85 years old with acute or convalescent COVID-19. The chain is built from TRBV5-1 and TRBJ1-2; the D is unclear. What was sequenced was peripheral blood. The CDR3: CASSSDGLGDGYTF. The CDR3 DNA reads as TGCGCCAGCAGCTCGGACGGCCTCGGGGATGGCTACACCTTC.